These 17 T cell receptor beta chains were all obtained from the same sample, sequenced in a study of CD8 T cells in Susac syndrome. A quantity of about 0.45 to 1 ug RNA underwent reverse transcription using random hexamers. TCRdb itself ran the immunoSEQ multiplex PCR reads through MiXCR, one entry per CDR3 protein. This table holds about 290,000 distinct CDR3 sequences, around 91% found once. The sequenced sample was CD8+ T cells from PBMCs. Receptor source: a human donor with multiple sclerosis.

This chain links TRBV15 with TRBJ2-1, with a weak D call TRBD2 (6 bases). The CDR3 covers 14 residues. Germline assignment: CDR1 LNHNV and CDR2 YYDKDF (reference sequence). Trimming shortened V by 8 bases and J by 7 bases, and 18 bases separated the two germline ends. The CDR3 nucleotides are TGTGCCACCCTACCGTACGGGAGTTGGAATGAGCAGTTCTTC. Translating it yields CATLPYGSWNEQFF.

The J gene is TRBJ1-1, the V gene TRBV5-4; weak D call: TRBD1 (5 bases). Germline V lookup: CDR1 SGHNT, CDR2 YYREEE (reference sequence). V was pared by 0 bases and J by 3 bases, with 9 bases between. This CDR3 comprises 14 residues. The CDR3 DNA reads as TGTGCCAGCAGCTTGGGCAGGGTCTACACTGAAGCTTTCTTT. It encodes CASSLGRVYTEAFF.

The chain joins TRBV5-6 to TRBJ2-7; 11 nucleotides line up with TRBD1. Unmatched junction bases numbered 12, after V lost 4 bases and J lost 3 bases. Germline V gene lookup returns CDR1 SGHDT and CDR2 YYEEEE. CDR3 length: 17 amino acids. The chain's CDR3 is CASSPWRTGGVGYEQYF. In nucleotides, the CDR3 is TGTGCCAGCAGCCCCTGGAGGACAGGGGGCGTCGGCTACGAGCAGTACTTC.

The chain employs TRBV29-1 and TRBJ1-4; 7 positions match TRBD1. V was pared by 6 bases and J by 8 bases, with 9 bases of the junction left unmatched. CDR1 and CDR2 (germline): SQVTM, ANQGSEA. CDR3 size: 13 residues. In nucleotides, the CDR3 is TGCAGCGTCCTTCGACAGGGCAACGAAAAACTGTTTTTT. It specifies CSVLRQGNEKLFF.

The chain combines TRBV29-1 with TRBJ2-3; TRBD2 matches at 14 bases. With 5 bases clipped from V and 4 bases from J, the junction kept 11 bases outside the gene matches. Looked up from germline, CDR1 is SQVTM and CDR2 is ANQGSEA. The CDR3 has 17 residues. For the CDR3, the DNA is TGCAGCGTTACCGGGACTAGCGGGAGAACCCCCGCAGATACGCAGTATTTT. Amino acids: CSVTGTSGRTPADTQYF.

This clonotype was seen a few times. The genes are TRBV15 and TRBJ2-5, with D unclear. The CDR3 spans 16 residues. V was clipped by 1 base and J by 5 bases, with 17 bases between them. CDR1 is LNHNV and CDR2 is YYDKDF in the germline V gene (reference sequence). The CDR3 DNA is TGTGCCACCAGCAGAGGAACAACACCGACCGTCGAGACCCAGTACTTC. This translates into CATSRGTTPTVETQYF.

The rearrangement joins TRBV6-5 to TRBJ2-1; the match to TRBD2 covers 9 bases. Germline V gene sequence: CDR1 MNHEY, CDR2 SVGAGI. The CDR3 extends over 16 amino acids. Trimming at V came to 3 bases and at J to 10 bases, leaving 13 bases not matched to a gene. In nucleotides, the CDR3 is TGTGCCAGCAGTTATTTAGCGGGAGTTGAAGGGGAGGAGCAGTTCTTC. This sequence encodes CASSYLAGVEGEEQFF.

The CDR3 reads CASSQARLDGELDTQYF. CDR3 DNA: TGCGCCAGCAGCCAAGCCCGGCTAGATGGAGAGTTGGATACGCAGTATTTT. The chain employs TRBV4-3 and TRBJ2-3, with D unresolved. V was cut by 1 base and J by 6 bases, with 20 bases left in between. Germline V lookup: CDR1 LGHNA, CDR2 YSLEER. The CDR3 is 17 residues long.

The chain combines TRBV7-3 with TRBJ2-1; 8 nucleotides align to TRBD2. CDR3 length equals 16 residues. The V and J ends lost 0 bases and 3 bases, in that order; junction bases with no gene match: 4. Germline V gives CDR1 SGHTA, CDR2 FQGTGA. CDR3 region: CASSLTSLAGYNEQFF. The CDR3, as DNA: TGTGCCAGCAGCTTAACGTCTCTAGCGGGCTACAATGAGCAGTTCTTC.

The rearrangement uses TRBV29-1 and TRBJ1-2; D gene ambiguous. Germline loops: CDR1 SQVTM, CDR2 ANQGSEA. Trimming cost V 6 bases and J 1 base, with 18 bases left between them. CDR3 length equals 15 residues. The CDR3 region is CSVERTREGNYGYTF. The CDR3 DNA follows: TGCAGCGTCGAACGGACCCGAGAGGGTAACTATGGCTACACCTTC. The whole variable domain, filled in from reference TRBV29-1 and TRBJ1-2, reads SAVISQKPSRDICQRGTSLTIQCQVDSQVTMMFWYRQQPGQSLTLIATANQGSEATYESGFVIDKFPISRPNLTFSTLTVSNMSPEDSSIYLCSVERTREGNYGYTFGSGTRLTVV.

The chain combines TRBV12-3 or TRBV12-4 with TRBJ1-2; D is ambiguous. This CDR3 is built from 13 residues. V was shortened by 3 bases and J by 2 bases, with 7 bases between the two germline ends. CDR3 sequence (DNA): TGTGCCAGCAGTTTTGGTCAAAACTATGGCTACACCTTC. This gives the protein CASSFGQNYGYTF.

The J gene is TRBJ2-7, the V gene TRBV28; 8 bases align to TRBD2. V was pared by 2 bases and J by 4 bases, with 4 bases of the junction left unmatched. Germline-derived CDR1 and CDR2 are MDHEN and SYDVKM. The CDR3 spans 14 residues. CDR3 loop: CASSLGTRSYEQYF. CDR3 nucleotides: TGTGCCAGCAGTTTAGGGACTAGGAGTTACGAGCAGTACTTC.

This clonotype occurred once. This chain joins TRBV30 and TRBJ2-1, with 15 bases that match TRBD2. Germline V CDR1 and CDR2: GTSNPN, SVGIG (reference sequence). CDR3 length: 15 residues. J was trimmed by 11 bases and V by 0 bases; bases with no gene match: 5. DNA of the CDR3: TGTGCCTGGAGTGTACTCGGACTAGCGGGAGGGAAGCAGTTCTTC. It translates to CAWSVLGLAGGKQFF. The whole variable domain, filled in from reference TRBV30 and TRBJ2-1, reads SQTIHQWPATLVQPVGSPLSLECTVEGTSNPNLYWYRQAAGRGLQLLFYSVGIGQISSEVPQNLSASRPQDRQFILSSKKLLLSDSGFYLCAWSVLGLAGGKQFFGPGTRLTVL.

The chain combines TRBV27 with TRBJ1-1; D perhaps matches TRBD1 (5 bases). This CDR3 is built from 15 residues. Trimming stripped 0 bases from V and 1 base from J, with 9 bases between. In germline, CDR1 is MNHEY, CDR2 SMNVEV (reference sequence). CDR3 protein: CASSLSAGTNTEAFF. The CDR3 DNA is TGTGCCAGCAGTTTATCGGCAGGGACGAACACTGAAGCTTTCTTT.

The chain uses TRBV6-2 or TRBV6-3 and TRBJ2-3; D is ambiguous. CDR1 is MNHEY, CDR2 SVGEGT, per germline. The CDR3 has 11 amino acids. V gave up 6 bases and J gave up 4 bases, with 5 bases separating them. The CDR3 DNA reads TGTGCCAGCAGGTTTGCAGATACGCAGTATTTT. Translating gives CASRFADTQYF.

This rearrangement joins TRBV2 to TRBJ2-5, with D possibly TRBD2 on 6 matching bases. V was pared by 6 bases and J by 4 bases, with 15 bases between. The CDR3 runs to 14 residues. Germline loops: CDR1 SNHLY, CDR2 FYNNEI. For the CDR3, the DNA is TGTGCCAGCAGAGTGGAGGGTACGGGAGAGACCCAGTACTTC. It translates to CASRVEGTGETQYF.

V usage is TRBV20-1 and J usage is TRBJ1-1; D perhaps matches TRBD1 (5 bases). In germline, CDR1 is DFQATT, CDR2 SNEGSKA (reference sequence). The CDR3 consists of 14 residues. Trimming pared 3 bases from V and 0 bases from J, leaving 11 bases between. CDR3 loop: CSARDPGVNTEAFF. CDR3 DNA: TGCAGTGCTAGGGATCCGGGGGTGAACACTGAAGCTTTCTTT.